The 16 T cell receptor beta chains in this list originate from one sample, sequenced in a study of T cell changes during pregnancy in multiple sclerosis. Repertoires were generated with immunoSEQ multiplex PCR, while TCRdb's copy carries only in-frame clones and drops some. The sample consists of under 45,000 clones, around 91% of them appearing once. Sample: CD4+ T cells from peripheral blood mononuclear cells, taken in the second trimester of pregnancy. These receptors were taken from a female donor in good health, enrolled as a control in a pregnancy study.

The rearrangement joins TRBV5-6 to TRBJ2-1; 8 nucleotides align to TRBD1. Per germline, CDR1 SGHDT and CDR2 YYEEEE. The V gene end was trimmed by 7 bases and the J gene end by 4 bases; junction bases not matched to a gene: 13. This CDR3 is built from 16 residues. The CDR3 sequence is CASGGEMGQAYNEQFF. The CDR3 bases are TGTGCCAGCGGCGGAGAGATGGGACAGGCATACAATGAGCAGTTCTTC.

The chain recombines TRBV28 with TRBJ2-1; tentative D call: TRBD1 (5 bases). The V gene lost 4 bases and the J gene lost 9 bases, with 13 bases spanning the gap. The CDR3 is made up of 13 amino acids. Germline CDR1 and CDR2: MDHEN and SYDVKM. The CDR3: CASSSSRVGEQFF. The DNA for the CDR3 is TGTGCCAGCAGTTCCTCCAGGGTTGGTGAGCAGTTCTTC.

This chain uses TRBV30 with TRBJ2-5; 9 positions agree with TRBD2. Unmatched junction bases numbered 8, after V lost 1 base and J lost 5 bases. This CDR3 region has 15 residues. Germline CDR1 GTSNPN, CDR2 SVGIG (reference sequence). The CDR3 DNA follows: TGTGCCTGGAGTGGCGGGGGGGCCGCGGGTGAGACCCAGTACTTC. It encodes CAWSGGGAAGETQYF.

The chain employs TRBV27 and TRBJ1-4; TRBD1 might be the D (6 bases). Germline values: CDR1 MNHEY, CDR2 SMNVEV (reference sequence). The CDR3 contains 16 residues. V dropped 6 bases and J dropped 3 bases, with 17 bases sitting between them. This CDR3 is CASSLIGGAANEKLFF. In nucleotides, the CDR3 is TGTGCCAGCAGCCTCATAGGGGGGGCAGCTAATGAAAAACTGTTTTTT.

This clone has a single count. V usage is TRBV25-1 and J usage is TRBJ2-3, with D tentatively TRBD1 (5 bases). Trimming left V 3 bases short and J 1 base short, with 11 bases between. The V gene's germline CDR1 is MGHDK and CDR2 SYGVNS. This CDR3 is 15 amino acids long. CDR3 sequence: CASSDRQLGTDTQYF. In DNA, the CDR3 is TGTGCCAGCAGTGACCGACAGCTGGGCACAGATACGCAGTATTTT.

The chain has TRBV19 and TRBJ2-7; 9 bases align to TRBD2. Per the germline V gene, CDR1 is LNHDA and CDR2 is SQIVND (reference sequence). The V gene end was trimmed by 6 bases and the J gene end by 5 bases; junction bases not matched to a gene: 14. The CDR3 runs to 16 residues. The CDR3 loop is CASRRTAGGPNHEQYF. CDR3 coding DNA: TGTGCCAGTAGAAGGACAGCGGGAGGCCCGAACCACGAGCAGTACTTC.

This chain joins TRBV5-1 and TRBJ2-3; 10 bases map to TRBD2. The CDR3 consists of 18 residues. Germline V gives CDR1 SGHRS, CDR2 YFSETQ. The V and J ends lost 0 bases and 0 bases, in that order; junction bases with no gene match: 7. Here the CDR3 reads CASSLVASGGHSTDTQYF. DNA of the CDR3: TGCGCCAGCAGCTTGGTTGCTAGCGGGGGTCATAGCACAGATACGCAGTATTTT.

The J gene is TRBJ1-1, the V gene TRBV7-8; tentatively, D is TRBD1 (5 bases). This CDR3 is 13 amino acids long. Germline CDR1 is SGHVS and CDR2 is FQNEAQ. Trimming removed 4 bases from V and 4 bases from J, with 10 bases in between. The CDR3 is CASSSRVATEAFF. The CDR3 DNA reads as TGTGCCAGCAGCTCCAGGGTGGCCACTGAAGCTTTCTTT.

In DNA form, the CDR3 reads TGTGCCAGCAGCATGACAGGGGGGGGAAACATTCAGTACTTC. This gives the protein CASSMTGGGNIQYF. V and J are TRBV7-9 and TRBJ2-4, with 9 nucleotides matching TRBD1. This CDR3 has 14 amino acids. The V gene's germline CDR1 is SEHNR and CDR2 FQNEAQ (reference sequence). V was pared by 5 bases and J by 6 bases, with 5 bases of the junction left unmatched.

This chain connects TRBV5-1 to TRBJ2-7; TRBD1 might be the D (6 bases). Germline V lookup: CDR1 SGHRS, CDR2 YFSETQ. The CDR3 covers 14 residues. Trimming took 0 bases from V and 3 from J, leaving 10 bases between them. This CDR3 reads CASSLATGNYEQYF. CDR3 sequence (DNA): TGCGCCAGCAGCTTGGCCACAGGGAACTACGAGCAGTACTTC. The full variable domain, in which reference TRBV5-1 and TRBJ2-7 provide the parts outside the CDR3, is KAGVTQTPRYLIKTRGQQVTLSCSPISGHRSVSWYQQTPGQGLQFLFEYFSETQRNKGNFPGRFSGRQFSNSRSEMNVSTLELGDSALYLCASSLATGNYEQYFGPGTRLTVT.

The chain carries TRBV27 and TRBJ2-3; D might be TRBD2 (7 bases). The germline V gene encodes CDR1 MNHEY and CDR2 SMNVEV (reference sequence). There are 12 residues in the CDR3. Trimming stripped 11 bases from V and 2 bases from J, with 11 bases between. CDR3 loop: CASGGLTDTQYF. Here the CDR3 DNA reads TGTGCCTCGGGGGGCCTCACAGATACGCAGTATTTT.

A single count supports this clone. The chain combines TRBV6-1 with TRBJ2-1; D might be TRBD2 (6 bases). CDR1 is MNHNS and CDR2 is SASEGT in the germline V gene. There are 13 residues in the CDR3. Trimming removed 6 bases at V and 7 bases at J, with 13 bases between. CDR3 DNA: TGTGCCAGCAGAATAGGAGGGCCGAATGAGCAGTTCTTC. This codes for CASRIGGPNEQFF.

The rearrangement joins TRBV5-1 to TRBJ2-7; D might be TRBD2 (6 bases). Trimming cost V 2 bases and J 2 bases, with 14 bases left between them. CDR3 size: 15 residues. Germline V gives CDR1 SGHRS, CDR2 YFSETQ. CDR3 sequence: CASSFDGGTTYEQYF. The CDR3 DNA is TGCGCCAGCAGCTTTGACGGGGGTACCACCTACGAGCAGTACTTC.

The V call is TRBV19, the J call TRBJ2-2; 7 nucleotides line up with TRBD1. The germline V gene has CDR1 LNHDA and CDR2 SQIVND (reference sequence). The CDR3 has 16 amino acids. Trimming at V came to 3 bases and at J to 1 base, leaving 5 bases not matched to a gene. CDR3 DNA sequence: TGTGCCAGTAGTATCAAGGGGGCACTGAACACCGGGGAGCTGTTTTTT. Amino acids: CASSIKGALNTGELFF.

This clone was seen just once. The CDR3 spells CAISESRLAGAEQYF. CDR3 DNA: TGTGCCATCAGTGAGTCCCGACTAGCGGGAGCCGAGCAGTACTTC. The chain links TRBV10-3 to TRBJ2-7, with 12 bases matching TRBD2. With 0 bases clipped from V and 6 bases from J, the junction kept 3 bases outside the gene matches. The CDR3 spans 15 residues. The germline gives CDR1 ENHRY, CDR2 SYGVKD.

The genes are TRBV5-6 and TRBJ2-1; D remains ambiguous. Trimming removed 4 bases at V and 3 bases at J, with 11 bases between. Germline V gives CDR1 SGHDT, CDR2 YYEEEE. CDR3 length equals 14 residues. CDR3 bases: TGTGCCAGCAGCCCAACCGGGTTCTACAATGAGCAGTTCTTC. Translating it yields CASSPTGFYNEQFF.